The clone carrying this T cell receptor (beta chain) was found a few times. No antigen is known for it. The data belong to a study of T cell repertoires in cytomegalovirus infection. Overall study context: Peptides in the study included HLA-C-restricted and HLA-B-restricted CMV epitopes.

Deletions cut 8 bases from V and 6 bases from J, with 25 bases between. The CDR3 loop spans 17 amino acids. CDR1 and CDR2 (germline): ENHRY, SYGVKD. One entry per CDR3 protein results from TCRdb running MiXCR on the reads. The sample holds roughly 990,000 distinct CDR3 sequences, about a third seen once. The specimen comprised cultured CD8+ T cells from PBMCs, sampled from culture after CMV antigen stimulation. The genes are TRBV10-3 and TRBJ2-2; no clear D. The clonotype was recovered from a human donor in good health (CMV status not recorded). Some clones in this sample may be carry-over from other donors' samples. CDR3 in DNA: TGTGCCATCCAGGCTACGGCTAGGGCAAACCGGGCCGGGGAGCTGTTTTTT. Amino acids: CAIQATARANRAGELFF.